Listed here are 8 T cell receptor beta chains from one sample, sequenced in a study of cytotoxic CD8 clonotypes in ibrutinib-treated CLL. Assay used: immunoSEQ multiplex PCR; TCRdb lists only in-frame clones, some missing. Of 20,000 to 30,000 clones in the sample, roughly 68% are singletons; the top ten hold around 28%. This specimen was PBMCs, taken after 24 months of ibrutinib treatment. These TCRs come from a human donor with chronic lymphocytic leukemia.

Sample share makes this clone medium-sized. The genes are TRBV10-2 and TRBJ1-5; the D is unclear. Between the trimmed V and J ends, which lost 4 bases and 5 bases, there was a span of 12 bases. The CDR3 has 14 amino acids. Germline loops: CDR1 WSHSY, CDR2 SAAADI. CDR3 loop: CASSASASYQPQHF. The CDR3 DNA sequence: TGCGCCAGCAGTGCCTCAGCATCGTATCAGCCCCAGCATTTT.

Points on this clone: The same CDR3 can be traced to other DNA sequences in this sample. The V gene is TRBV5-8, the J gene TRBJ1-5; D is perhaps TRBD1 (5 bases). The CDR3 is made up of 17 amino acids. The ends were cut back, 4 bases at V and 4 bases at J, with 21 bases in the middle. Germline loops: CDR1 SGHTS, CDR2 YDEGEE. This CDR3 reads CASSPLAGSEVNQPQHF. For the CDR3, the DNA is TGTGCCAGCAGCCCATTGGCAGGGTCCGAGGTAAATCAGCCCCAGCATTTT.

In its sample, this clone was seen a few times. The chain uses TRBV7-9 and TRBJ2-6, with a weak D call TRBD1 (6 bases). With 2 bases removed from V and 5 bases from J, the gap between germline ends came to 10 bases. The germline V gene encodes CDR1 SEHNR and CDR2 FQNEAQ (reference sequence). The CDR3 is made up of 15 amino acids. CDR3 nucleotide sequence: TGTGCCAGCAGCTTAACGAGGGGGTGGGCCAACGTCCTGACTTTC. It specifies CASSLTRGWANVLTF.

The V and J genes are TRBV5-8 and TRBJ2-7; D may be TRBD1 (6 bases). V was clipped by 4 bases and J by 2 bases, with 13 bases between them. This CDR3 is built from 14 residues. The germline gives CDR1 SGHTS, CDR2 YDEGEE. Written as DNA, the CDR3 is TGTGCCAGCAGCACAGGGTCCTCAACCTACGAGCAGTACTTC. Translating gives CASSTGSSTYEQYF.

This clone is medium-sized in the sample. The V call is TRBV2, the J call TRBJ2-7; no reliable D call. The CDR3 runs 11 residues. Germline V gene sequence: CDR1 SNHLY, CDR2 FYNNEI. The ends were cut back, 7 bases at V and 2 bases at J, with 6 bases in the middle. The CDR3 coding sequence is TGTGCCAGCACTGGTGCCTACGAGCAGTACTTC. Amino acid sequence: CASTGAYEQYF.

V usage is TRBV27 and J usage is TRBJ2-5; 11 bases align to TRBD2. Trimming at V came to 1 base and at J to 1 base, leaving 2 bases not matched to a gene. Germline CDR1 is MNHEY and CDR2 is SMNVEV (reference sequence). The CDR3 is 16 amino acids. CDR3 nucleotides: TGTGCCAGCAGTTTATACGGGACTAGCGGCCAAGAGACCCAGTACTTC. Translation gives CASSLYGTSGQETQYF.

The chain combines TRBV27 with TRBJ2-7; D is undetermined. The V gene's germline CDR1 is MNHEY and CDR2 SMNVEV (reference sequence). The CDR3 has 13 amino acids. V lost 5 bases and J 3 bases, leaving 11 bases between the germline ends. The CDR3 sequence is CASSRASGYEQYF. The DNA of the CDR3 is TGTGCCAGCAGTCGTGCGTCAGGCTACGAGCAGTACTTC.

CDR3 region: CSGGGSNTGELFF. CDR3 coding DNA: TGCAGCGGGGGAGGCTCAAACACCGGGGAGCTGTTTTTT. This chain joins TRBV29-1 and TRBJ2-2; D possibly corresponds to TRBD2 (6 bases). The CDR3 sequence is 13 residues long. Between the trimmed V and J ends, which lost 7 bases and 2 bases, there was a span of 11 bases. Germline V gene sequence: CDR1 SQVTM, CDR2 ANQGSEA.